The following is a T cell receptor beta chain sequence with its context. This clone appeared a few times. The target of this receptor is not known. Base quality data are lacking; no much larger clone is found one base away. These data come from a study of blood T cell repertoires in COVID-19 (TCRdb year 2020). Turning to the overall study: The collaborator samples originated in the United States, Italy and Spain and spanned the acute and convalescent phases of COVID-19. The prospective study material was composed of cDNA or gDNA derived from T cells, B-cell-depleted T cells, or PBMCs. Deeply sampled blood TCRbeta repertoires from subjects exposed to, actively infected with, or recovered from COVID-19 were included in the dataset. The repertoires were released in a freely available public database meant as a resource for research on the immune response to SARS-CoV-2. Samples came from the ongoing ImmuneRACE study (first 160 participants) plus 1,254 subjects from 6 global collaborators. Nearly every sample came with metadata listing a de-identified subject ID, COVID-19 status, age in years and sex. Where available, HLA class I and class II types were obtained from metadata supplied by the sample provider rather than from assay-based typing. Study-level results and caveats: The quantity of clinical and demographic metadata differed by source and by participant and was supplied without curation.

Spanning cysteine to phenylalanine, the CDR3 consists of 11 amino acids. Only CDR3 DNA is held: 33 bases, read in frame from base 1. The germline V gene (reference sequence) specifies LGHDT as CDR1 and YNNKEL as CDR2. V loses 6 bases, J loses 8 bases, and the germline ends lie 10 bases apart. The immunoSEQ Assay, a bias-controlled multiplex PCR, was used to amplify TCRbeta CDR3 regions from genomic DNA. On the authors' methods: The number of nucleated cells in each sample was estimated by amplification of reference gene primers within the assay. To quantify the absolute abundance of each unique TCRbeta CDR3 rearrangement, sequence reads were collapsed and filtered. For each sample, productive Simpson clonality was calculated as the square root of Simpson's diversity index across productive rearrangements. Sourced from immuneACCESS, this table was stored by TCRdb with only in-frame sequences that have V and J called. A share of the clones is absent; for the studies checked, an unresolved V gene accounts for under half, and the remainder has no known explanation. V, J and clone size derive from that table, while D and trimming were established from the DNA sequence. Across this sample there are about 200,000 clones, with 82% seen only once. The leading ten clones occupy around 8% of the sample.

At one collaborating source in Seattle, patients were enrolled during active infection and were followed longitudinally through the course of disease. Each collaborating institution followed its own protocols to collect whole blood in K2EDTA tubes. For TCRbeta analysis, collaborators shipped samples in one of three forms: frozen whole blood, isolated PBMCs, or DNA extracted from either of those sample types. Sequencing used peripheral blood. The chain uses TRBV3-1 (or the pseudogene TRBV3-2) and TRBJ1-2, with no confident D gene call. The receptor's source is a woman aged 60 to 75 with COVID-19, enrolled during active disease. The CDR3 region: CASSPGRGYTF. The nucleotides read TGTGCCAGCAGTCCAGGCCGCGGCTACACCTTC.